These T cell receptor beta chains were read from a single sample in a study of T-cell reconstitution after alpha-beta-depleted transplantation in children. Each CDR3 protein gets one entry after TCRdb re-called the PCR reads with MiXCR. The sample carries 450,000 to 550,000 distinct CDR3 sequences, about 10% recorded once. This specimen was PBMCs, mostly from graft donor cells, taken 180 days after TCRalphabeta/CD19-depleted stem cell transplant. These TCRs come from a female patient aged 2-10 years who had a stem cell transplant for aplastic anemia, so the T cells may come from the graft donor. The CDR3 runs from the conserved cysteine through the conserved F or W. Each record gives: CDR3 length, D gene, J gene, V gene, clone size, CDR3 protein, CDR3 DNA. D genes are given only for firm matches. Clone size is stated in some rows and not others, as once, few, many or a class when expanded.

16	TRBD1	TRBJ2-1	TRBV4-3	-	CASSQNDRGRGNEQFF	TGCGCCAGCAGCCAGAACGACAGGGGGCGTGGGAATGAGCAGTTCTTC
14	-	TRBJ2-7	TRBV27	few	CASSRGRATHEQYF	TGTGCCAGCAGCCGAGGCAGGGCAACCCACGAGCAGTACTTC
13	-	TRBJ1-3	TRBV28	few	CASSNRPRDTIYF	TGTGCCAGCAGCAACCGCCCGAGGGACACCATATATTTT
15	-	TRBJ1-2	TRBV4-3	-	CASSPKTGYNYGYTF	TGCGCCAGCAGCCCAAAGACAGGTTATAACTATGGCTACACCTTC
14	TRBD2	TRBJ2-1	TRBV6-2/TRBV6-3	-	CASSWSGSLNEQFF	TGTGCCAGCAGCTGGAGCGGGAGTCTGAATGAGCAGTTCTTC
18	-	TRBJ2-1	TRBV15	-	CATSRGGPAGVGYNEQFF	TGTGCCACCAGCAGAGGGGGGCCGGCGGGAGTTGGCTACAATGAGCAGTTCTTC
13	-	TRBJ2-5	TRBV5-1	many	CASSVDRQETQYF	TGCGCCAGCAGCGTTGACAGACAAGAGACCCAGTACTTC
14	TRBD1	TRBJ2-7	TRBV12-5	-	CASGPGQGGSEQYF	TGTGCTAGTGGACCGGGACAGGGTGGATCCGAGCAGTACTTC
15	-	TRBJ2-3	TRBV10-3	few	CAIRGQSTLTDTQYF	TGTGCCATCAGAGGACAGTCGACCCTCACAGATACGCAGTATTTT
15	-	TRBJ1-2	TRBV3-1	-	CASSPENWFAHGYTF	TGTGCCAGCAGCCCTGAGAATTGGTTCGCCCATGGCTACACCTTC
16	-	TRBJ2-1	TRBV5-1	many	CASSLGLLSSYNEQFF	TGCGCCAGCAGCTTGGGGCTCCTCAGCTCCTACAATGAGCAGTTCTTC
14	-	TRBJ1-5	TRBV20-1	few	CSARVKGGRQPQHF	TGCAGTGCTAGAGTGAAGGGGGGCAGGCAGCCCCAGCATTTT
13	-	TRBJ2-1	TRBV24-1	few	CATSVPYYNEQFF	TGTGCCACCAGTGTACCCTATTACAATGAGCAGTTCTTC
15	TRBD2	TRBJ2-1	TRBV7-2	-	CASSQRLGLGNEQFF	TGTGCCAGCAGTCAAAGACTAGGACTAGGTAATGAGCAGTTCTTC
14	-	TRBJ2-3	TRBV27	few	CASSPAVSTDTQYF	TGTGCCAGCAGTCCAGCGGTTAGCACAGATACGCAGTATTTT
15	-	TRBJ1-3	TRBV5-1	few	CASSLDRGNGNTIYF	TGCGCCAGCAGCTTGGATAGGGGGAATGGAAACACCATATATTTT
15	-	TRBJ2-1	TRBV10-3	many	CAISLGPVGYNEQFF	TGTGCCATCAGTTTGGGGCCGGTGGGTTACAATGAGCAGTTCTTC
16	TRBD2	TRBJ2-1	TRBV5-1	-	CASSSTSGTLYNEQFF	TGCGCCAGCAGCTCAACTAGCGGGACCCTCTACAATGAGCAGTTCTTC
14	TRBD1	TRBJ2-5	TRBV29-1	-	CSVDGAGGKETQYF	TGCAGCGTCGACGGGGCAGGGGGTAAAGAGACCCAGTACTTC
16	TRBD1	TRBJ2-1	TRBV9	-	CASSVPGTGRENEQFF	TGTGCCAGCAGCGTACCAGGGACAGGGCGCGAGAATGAGCAGTTCTTC
19	TRBD2	TRBJ2-1	TRBV5-1	-	CASFRLKASGGSSYNEQFF	TGCGCCAGCTTTCGACTTAAAGCTAGCGGGGGCTCCTCCTACAATGAGCAGTTCTTC
15	-	TRBJ2-7	TRBV28	few	CASSWFGGQNYEQYF	TGTGCCAGCAGTTGGTTTGGCGGTCAAAACTACGAGCAGTACTTC
16	-	TRBJ2-7	TRBV7-9	few	CASSSAGQQISYEQYF	TGTGCCAGCAGCTCTGCGGGACAGCAGATCTCCTACGAGCAGTACTTC
14	TRBD1	TRBJ1-2	TRBV6-5	few	CASSYGTGTYGYTF	TGTGCCAGCAGTTACGGGACAGGGACCTATGGCTACACCTTC
16	-	TRBJ1-2	TRBV4-3	-	CASSQVSSTGSPGYTF	TGCGCCAGCAGCCAAGTATCGTCGACCGGGAGCCCTGGCTACACCTTC
14	-	TRBJ1-1	TRBV3-1	-	CASSPEGGRTEAFF	TGTGCCAGCAGCCCCGAGGGGGGGCGGACTGAAGCTTTCTTT
12	-	TRBJ1-5	TRBV28	-	CASRSGRAPQHF	TGTGCCAGCAGAAGCGGGCGCGCGCCCCAGCATTTT
14	-	TRBJ2-7	TRBV9	few	CASSEYRDTYEQYF	TGTGCCAGCAGCGAATACCGGGACACCTACGAGCAGTACTTC
13	TRBD1	TRBJ1-2	TRBV20-1	-	CSARSTGADGYTF	TGCAGTGCTAGGTCTACAGGGGCAGATGGCTACACCTTC
14	TRBD2	TRBJ2-5	TRBV18	many	CASSRTSGQETQYF	TGTGCCAGCTCACGGACTAGCGGCCAAGAGACCCAGTACTTC
15	-	TRBJ1-1	TRBV7-2	many	CASSLIPQSNTEAFF	TGTGCCAGCAGCTTAATCCCCCAGTCGAACACTGAAGCTTTCTTT
13	TRBD2	TRBJ2-3	TRBV20-1	many	CSASGRVLDTQYF	TGCAGTGCTAGCGGGAGGGTCCTGGATACGCAGTATTTT
14	-	TRBJ1-6	TRBV20-1	few	CSARRRTIDSPLHF	TGCAGTGCTAGACGACGGACGATAGATTCACCCCTCCACTTT
14	TRBD2	TRBJ2-3	TRBV20-1	few	CSAYRDYNTDTQYF	TGCAGTGCTTACCGGGACTATAACACAGATACGCAGTATTTT
16	TRBD2	TRBJ2-1	TRBV12-3/TRBV12-4	-	CASSPVGTSGTNEQFF	TGTGCCAGCAGCCCCGTGGGAACTAGCGGGACCAATGAGCAGTTCTTC
16	TRBD2	TRBJ2-5	TRBV5-1	many	CASSFGLAGGGETQYF	TGCGCCAGCAGCTTTGGACTAGCGGGAGGAGGAGAGACCCAGTACTTC
21	TRBD1	TRBJ1-1	TRBV27	-	CASSLPTGGKYERLLNTEAFF	TGTGCCAGCAGTCTCCCAACAGGGGGCAAGTACGAAAGGTTGCTGAACACTGAAGCTTTCTTT
13	TRBD2	TRBJ2-3	TRBV5-1	few	CASGTSGTDTQYF	TGCGCCAGCGGGACTAGCGGCACAGATACGCAGTATTTT
16	-	TRBJ2-5	TRBV7-9	few	CASSLAGWGLRETQYF	TGTGCCAGCAGCTTAGCAGGTTGGGGGTTAAGAGAGACCCAGTACTTC
12	-	TRBJ2-3	TRBV3-1	-	CASSRWGDTQYF	TGTGCCAGCAGCCGATGGGGCGATACGCAGTATTTT
16	TRBD1	TRBJ2-6	TRBV19	-	CASTGQGKFGANVLTF	TGTGCCAGTACGGGACAGGGTAAATTTGGGGCCAACGTCCTGACTTTC
15	TRBD1	TRBJ2-1	TRBV7-9	few	CASSTTGGWWDEQFF	TGTGCCAGCAGCACGACAGGGGGCTGGTGGGATGAGCAGTTCTTC
17	TRBD1	TRBJ1-2	TRBV25-1	few	CASSYSGTGGTHYGYTF	TGTGCCAGCAGTTACTCCGGGACAGGGGGTACGCACTATGGCTACACCTTC
16	-	TRBJ2-5	TRBV4-1	few	CASSPMSARGGETQYF	TGCGCCAGCAGCCCTATGTCTGCGCGGGGCGGGGAGACCCAGTACTTC
16	TRBD1	TRBJ2-4	TRBV14	-	CASSQEGGTEYNIQYF	TGTGCCAGCAGCCAAGAAGGTGGGACAGAATACAACATTCAGTACTTC
17	TRBD2	TRBJ2-1	TRBV15	many	CATSREGGLAAYNEQFF	TGTGCCACCAGCAGAGAAGGGGGACTAGCGGCCTACAATGAGCAGTTCTTC
15	TRBD2	TRBJ2-1	TRBV7-2	many	CASSLTSGGANEQFF	TGTGCCAGCAGCTTGACTAGCGGGGGGGCCAATGAGCAGTTCTTC
15	-	TRBJ2-2	TRBV7-2	few	CASSPFHRLAGELFF	TGTGCCAGCAGCCCCTTCCATAGGTTGGCCGGGGAGCTGTTTTTT
14	-	TRBJ2-3	TRBV18	few	CASSQDRSTDTQYF	TGTGCCAGCTCACAAGACCGCAGCACAGATACGCAGTATTTT
17	TRBD2	TRBJ2-3	TRBV6-5	many	CASSYFGTSGSTDTQYF	TGTGCCAGCAGTTACTTCGGGACTAGCGGAAGCACAGATACGCAGTATTTT
16	-	TRBJ2-7	TRBV7-2	few	CASSHYPGHLNYEQYF	TGTGCCAGCAGTCACTACCCCGGACACCTAAACTACGAGCAGTACTTC
15	-	TRBJ2-3	TRBV20-1	-	CSAVPGGLSSDTQYF	TGCAGTGCTGTGCCCGGGGGCCTATCCTCAGATACGCAGTATTTT
17	-	TRBJ1-5	TRBV28	-	CASSPRAPGASNQPQHF	TGTGCCAGCAGTCCGCGGGCCCCAGGGGCCAGCAATCAGCCCCAGCATTTT
16	-	TRBJ2-1	TRBV7-2	-	CASSLLGPSSYNEQFF	TGTGCCAGCAGCTTATTGGGGCCCAGCTCCTACAATGAGCAGTTCTTC